The 13 T cell receptor beta chains below come from one sample, sequenced in a study of blood T cell repertoires in COVID-19. Sequencing used immunoSEQ multiplex PCR; TCRdb keeps in-frame clones, though not all of them. The sample lists about 230,000 clones, roughly 80% occurring once. The sequenced sample consisted of peripheral blood. The receptors here all came from a woman in her 70s with active or convalescent COVID-19.

The gene calls are TRBV7-2 and TRBJ1-2; TRBD1 matches at 7 bases. The CDR3 consists of 14 residues. J lost 8 bases, V lost 5 bases, and 11 bases had no gene match. Germline lookup yields CDR1 SGHTA and CDR2 FQGNSA. CDR3 sequence: CASSRGQILEGYTF. In nucleotides, the CDR3 is TGTGCCAGCAGCCGGGGACAGATCCTTGAGGGCTACACCTTC. The whole variable domain, remainder taken from reference TRBV7-2 and TRBJ1-2, is GAGVSQSPSNKVTEKGKDVELRCDPISGHTALYWYRQSLGQGLEFLIYFQGNSAPDKSGLPSDRFSAERTGGSVSTLTIQRTQQEDSAVYLCASSRGQILEGYTFGSGTRLTVV.

The rearrangement links TRBV9 to TRBJ2-1; 8 nucleotides match TRBD2. The CDR3 runs to 18 residues. The germline gives CDR1 SGDLS, CDR2 YYNGEE. Trimming removed 0 bases from V and 0 bases from J; junction bases left unmatched: 8. CDR3 sequence: CASSVGFSGTSSYNEQFF. CDR3 sequence (DNA): TGTGCCAGCAGCGTAGGGTTTAGCGGGACCAGCTCCTACAATGAGCAGTTCTTC.

V and J are TRBV6-5 and TRBJ2-7, with 7 bases lining up with TRBD2. V shed 4 bases, J shed 7 bases, and the junction held 13 bases outside the gene matches. Germline assignment: CDR1 MNHEY and CDR2 SVGAGI. The CDR3 has 15 amino acids. The CDR3 nucleotides are TGTGCCAGCAGTTCCCAGGGAGCGGGACGTCGGGAGCAGTACTTC. Encoded protein: CASSSQGAGRREQYF.

J is TRBJ2-3 and V is TRBV29-1; TRBD2 agrees at 7 bases. V lost 8 bases and J lost 0; bases outside the gene matches: 14. Germline V gives CDR1 SQVTM, CDR2 ANQGSEA. The CDR3 contains 16 residues. CDR3 in amino acids: CSSLGGTRASTDTQYF. Here the CDR3 DNA reads TGCAGCTCCCTGGGGGGGACCCGGGCTAGCACAGATACGCAGTATTTT.

This clone came up once. The CDR3 region is CASSPTSGISTGELFF. CDR3 DNA sequence: TGTGCCAGCAGCCCCACTAGCGGGATAAGTACCGGGGAGCTGTTTTTT. The V call is TRBV9, the J call TRBJ2-2; 10 nucleotides match TRBD2. The CDR3 length is 16 residues. V gave up 4 bases and J gave up 5 bases; unmatched junction bases: 8. The V gene's germline CDR1 is SGDLS and CDR2 YYNGEE.

The V call is TRBV7-8, the J call TRBJ2-3, with a weak D call TRBD2 (5 bases). The CDR3 has 15 amino acids. V was shortened by 5 bases and J by 1 base, with 13 bases between the two germline ends. Germline lookup yields CDR1 SGHVS and CDR2 FQNEAQ. The CDR3, as DNA: TGTGCCAGCAGCGTCTTTAGCGACGGCACAGATACGCAGTATTTT. Translation: CASSVFSDGTDTQYF.

The rearrangement links TRBV18 to TRBJ2-7; 7 bases fit TRBD1. The CDR3 spans 14 residues. Germline V CDR1 and CDR2: KGHSH, LQKENI. V lost 2 bases, J lost 3 bases, and 4 bases stayed unmatched. The DNA of the CDR3 is TGTGCCAGCTCACCAGCCCCAGGGGGCTACGAGCAGTACTTC. It codes for CASSPAPGGYEQYF.

This clone showed up just once. V usage is TRBV3-1 (or the pseudogene TRBV3-2) and J usage is TRBJ2-1; 10 bases agree with TRBD2. The CDR3 is 15 amino acids. Trimming took 4 bases from V and 10 from J; bases not matched to a gene: 10. CDR1 and CDR2 (germline): LGHDT, YNNKEL (reference sequence). The CDR3 loop is CASSPSGGAMFEQFF. In nucleotides, the CDR3 is TGTGCCAGCAGCCCTAGCGGGGGTGCTATGTTCGAGCAGTTCTTC.

This clone showed up just a few times. The chain is built from TRBV15 and TRBJ2-7; the D gene is possibly TRBD1 (6 bases). This CDR3 is 15 amino acids long. Germline assignment: CDR1 LNHNV and CDR2 YYDKDF (reference sequence). V lost 7 bases and J 2 bases, leaving 18 bases between the germline ends. The CDR3 nucleotides read TGTGCCACCACTCCCAGGGGTGGTGGGGCCTACGAGCAGTACTTC. It translates to CATTPRGGGAYEQYF.

V usage is TRBV10-2 and J usage is TRBJ2-5; maybe TRBD2 (6 bases). CDR3 length: 10 amino acids. V lost 8 bases, J lost 8 bases, and 9 bases lay in between. Germline CDR1 WSHSY, CDR2 SAAADI. The CDR3 bases are TGCGCCAGCTCGGACTACACCCAGTACTTC. It yields the protein CASSDYTQYF.

The J gene is TRBJ1-2, the V gene TRBV10-1, with 11 bases lining up with TRBD1. Trimming removed 5 bases from V and 6 bases from J; junction bases left unmatched: 5. The length of the CDR3 is 14 residues. Germline CDR1 is WNHNN and CDR2 is SYGVQD (reference sequence). The CDR3 is CASSTGQGADGYTF. The DNA of the CDR3 is TGCGCCAGCAGTACCGGACAGGGGGCTGATGGCTACACCTTC.

A note on this clone: Different DNA sequences within this sample yield the same CDR3. The chain links TRBV18 to TRBJ2-7, with TRBD2 identical over 8 bases. The CDR3 has 15 residues. CDR1 and CDR2 (germline): KGHSH, LQKENI. With 3 bases clipped from V and 3 bases from J, the junction kept 7 bases outside the gene matches. The CDR3 sequence is CASSPPSGTSYEQYF. The DNA of the CDR3 is TGTGCCAGCTCACCGCCAAGCGGGACTAGCTACGAGCAGTACTTC.

This clone has a handful of counts. The chain joins TRBV5-1 to TRBJ2-5, with 11 bases aligning to TRBD1. CDR1 and CDR2 from the germline V gene are SGHRS and YFSETQ. CDR3 length: 15 residues. The V and J ends lost 5 bases and 5 bases, in that order; junction bases with no gene match: 8. CDR3 amino acids: CASRVGQGALETQYF. CDR3 DNA: TGCGCCAGCAGGGTCGGACAGGGGGCGTTGGAGACCCAGTACTTC.